The 28 T cell receptor beta chains in this list originate from one sample, sequenced in a study of cytomegalovirus exposure and HLA in healthy donors. PCR involved 60 Vbeta and 13 Jbeta primers. Only in-frame clones appear in the TCRdb table, and some are missing; sequencing was by immunoSEQ multiplex PCR. Here the sample spans fewer than 130,000 clones, roughly 80% being singletons. The sequencing sample was made of PBMCs. The origin of the receptors is a female donor in good health and CMV-seropositive.

The chain recombines TRBV21-1 with TRBJ2-7; TRBD1 was called by the table and not checked on the DNA. TRBV21-1 is a listed pseudogene. This CDR3 comprises 15 residues. CDR3 bases: TGTGCCAGCAGCAAGGGGCGCGGTCGCTCCTACGAGCAGTACTTC. Protein product: CASSKGRGRSYEQYF.

This rearrangement joins TRBV7-2 to TRBJ2-3; TRBD1 might be the D (6 bases). Trimming pared 5 bases from V and 1 base from J, leaving 10 bases between. The CDR3 extends over 14 amino acids. Germline loops: CDR1 SGHTA, CDR2 FQGNSA. DNA of the CDR3: TGTGCCAGCAGCACCGGACAGCGCACAGATACGCAGTATTTT. Residues: CASSTGQRTDTQYF.

The chain combines TRBV2 with TRBJ1-1; D remains ambiguous. CDR1 SNHLY and CDR2 FYNNEI come from the germline V gene. V was shortened by 4 bases and J by 2 bases, with 11 bases between the two germline ends. The CDR3 runs 14 residues. The CDR3 here is CASSVFGQNTEAFF. In DNA, the CDR3 is TGTGCCAGCAGTGTTTTTGGCCAAAACACTGAAGCTTTCTTT.

This clone was observed a handful of times. V and J are TRBV7-8 and TRBJ2-7; D is possibly TRBD1 (6 bases). With 2 bases removed from V and 1 base from J, the gap between germline ends came to 18 bases. Germline V gene lookup returns CDR1 SGHVS and CDR2 FQNEAQ. This CDR3 comprises 17 residues. CDR3 nucleotides: TGTGCCAGCAGCTTAATCCCCTACAGGGTCAATTCCTACGAGCAGTACTTC. As protein: CASSLIPYRVNSYEQYF.

J is TRBJ2-2 and V is TRBV13; 8 bases fit TRBD1. Losses at the gene ends were 3 bases for V and 4 bases for J; bases not matched to a gene: 4. Germline assignment: CDR1 PRHDT and CDR2 FYEKMQ (reference sequence). The CDR3 is 15 amino acids. The CDR3 region is CASSFGQGSTGELFF. Here the CDR3 DNA reads TGTGCCAGCAGCTTCGGACAGGGAAGCACCGGGGAGCTGTTTTTT.

The rearrangement joins TRBV2 to TRBJ2-5, with TRBD2 as a possible D gene (5 bases). The CDR3 is made up of 13 amino acids. Germline V lookup: CDR1 SNHLY, CDR2 FYNNEI. Trimming cost V 7 bases and J 5 bases, with 14 bases left between them. In nucleotides, the CDR3 is TGTGCCAGCAACCCGGAGGCTATTGAGACCCAGTACTTC. Its translation is CASNPEAIETQYF.

This chain uses TRBV11-2 with TRBJ2-6, with 7 nucleotides matching TRBD1. CDR1 is SGHAT and CDR2 is FQNNGV in the germline V gene. The J segment lost 2 bases and the V segment lost 2 bases, leaving 3 bases of the junction unmatched. The CDR3 runs 16 residues. CDR3 sequence reads: CASSLSQGAGANVLTF. As DNA, the CDR3 is TGTGCCAGCAGCTTATCCCAGGGGGCTGGGGCCAACGTCCTGACTTTC.

The V and J genes are TRBV15 and TRBJ2-7, with 8 bases identical to TRBD1. Germline CDR1 reads LNHNV; CDR2 reads YYDKDF (reference sequence). V gave up 1 base and J gave up 4 bases; unmatched junction bases: 9. This CDR3 spans 16 amino acids. CDR3 nucleotides: TGTGCCACCAGCAGAGGTCGGGACAGGATGATATACGAGCAGTACTTC. Its protein is CATSRGRDRMIYEQYF.

The rearrangement links TRBV5-5 to TRBJ1-6; TRBD1 matches at 9 bases. V lost 9 bases, J lost 9 bases, and 7 bases stayed unmatched. This CDR3 is built from 13 residues. Germline assignment: CDR1 SGHKS and CDR2 YYEKEE (reference sequence). The CDR3 protein is CATGQGNFSPLHF. The CDR3 DNA follows: TGTGCCACCGGACAGGGGAATTTTTCACCCCTCCACTTT.

This clone occurred once. The CDR3 protein is CASSLISGTGLYNEQFF. The CDR3 nucleotides read TGTGCCAGCAGCTTAATATCCGGGACAGGGCTATACAATGAGCAGTTCTTC. The chain is built from TRBV7-9 and TRBJ2-1, with 9 positions matching TRBD1. The CDR3 runs 17 residues. The germline CDR1 and CDR2 sequences are SEHNR and FQNEAQ (reference sequence). The ends lost 2 bases at V and 4 bases at J; junction bases unmatched: 9.

The gene calls are TRBV5-8 and TRBJ1-5; perhaps TRBD1 as D (6 bases). CDR1 is SGHTS and CDR2 is YDEGEE in the germline V gene. The ends were cut back, 4 bases at V and 2 bases at J, with 19 bases in the middle. The CDR3 has 17 amino acids. The CDR3 here is CASSPGQLPSGNQPQHF. Written as DNA, the CDR3 is TGTGCCAGCAGCCCTGGACAGCTACCAAGCGGCAATCAGCCCCAGCATTTT.

The chain couples TRBV27 to TRBJ2-7, with D maybe TRBD1 (6 bases). There are 14 residues in the CDR3. Germline values: CDR1 MNHEY, CDR2 SMNVEV (reference sequence). V lost 4 bases and J 2 bases, leaving 12 bases between the germline ends. CDR3 residues: CASSSGTKTYEQYF. CDR3 DNA: TGTGCCAGCAGTTCCGGGACAAAAACCTACGAGCAGTACTTC.

The chain recombines TRBV6-5 with TRBJ2-1; TRBD1 matches at 9 bases. This CDR3 region has 13 residues. V lost 7 bases and J lost 6; bases outside the gene matches: 4. Germline-derived CDR1 and CDR2 are MNHEY and SVGAGI. CDR3 region: CASIGTGPNEQFF. The CDR3 region has the DNA TGTGCCAGCATTGGGACAGGGCCCAATGAGCAGTTCTTC.

The chain uses TRBV5-4 and TRBJ2-3; the match to TRBD2 covers 10 bases. CDR1 is SGHNT, CDR2 YYREEE, per germline (reference sequence). The CDR3 covers 15 residues. V dropped 4 bases and J dropped 9; count of bases not matched to a gene: 11. The CDR3 is CASSLLAGAGETQYF. CDR3 sequence (DNA): TGTGCCAGCAGCCTTCTAGCGGGGGCGGGAGAAACGCAGTATTTT.

This clone was seen once. The gene calls are TRBV6-6 and TRBJ1-3; D remains unclear. The CDR3 consists of 14 residues. Trimming shortened V by 5 bases and J by 4 bases, and 12 bases separated the two germline ends. Germline V CDR1 and CDR2: MNHNY, SVGAGI (reference sequence). Written as DNA, the CDR3 is TGTGCCAGCAGTCCTGTGTCCTCGGGAAACACCATATATTTT. It specifies CASSPVSSGNTIYF.

The chain recombines TRBV30 with TRBJ2-1; 10 bases match TRBD2. V lost 7 bases, J lost 2 bases, and 14 bases stayed unmatched. The germline gives CDR1 GTSNPN, CDR2 SVGIG (reference sequence). The CDR3 runs 17 residues. The CDR3: CAYHSKRTSGTYNEQFF. The CDR3 nucleotides are TGTGCCTACCACTCGAAGAGGACTAGCGGAACCTACAATGAGCAGTTCTTC.

V usage is TRBV7-9 and J usage is TRBJ1-6; 7 nucleotides agree with TRBD1. V was pared by 5 bases and J by 9 bases, with 13 bases of the junction left unmatched. The CDR3 has 16 amino acids. Germline CDR1 and CDR2: SEHNR and FQNEAQ (reference sequence). DNA for the CDR3: TGTGCCAGCAGCACCATAAGACAGGGCAAGAGTTCACCCCTCCACTTT. Its translation is CASSTIRQGKSSPLHF.

The chain carries TRBV30 and TRBJ1-4, with D perhaps TRBD1 (5 bases). There are 13 residues in the CDR3. V gave up 4 bases and J gave up 7 bases, with 13 bases separating them. Germline V CDR1 and CDR2: GTSNPN, SVGIG (reference sequence). The CDR3 loop is CAWNDWGGEKLFF. As DNA, the CDR3 is TGTGCCTGGAATGACTGGGGGGGTGAAAAACTGTTTTTT.

Only a few counts were recorded for this clone. The CDR3 loop is CASRRERVSDEQYF. The CDR3 DNA reads as TGTGCCAGTAGAAGAGAGAGAGTATCGGACGAGCAGTACTTC. The chain couples TRBV19 to TRBJ2-7, with no clear D. The CDR3 length is 14 residues. Germline V gene sequence: CDR1 LNHDA, CDR2 SQIVND (reference sequence). The ends were cut back, 6 bases at V and 5 bases at J, with 17 bases in the middle.

This clone was picked up a small number of times. The chain combines TRBV11-2 with TRBJ2-1; 9 positions agree with TRBD2. The germline CDR1 and CDR2 sequences are SGHAT and FQNNGV. V shed 4 bases and J 5 bases; nucleotides not matched to a gene: 3. There are 14 residues in the CDR3. This chain's CDR3 is CASSSGLAHNEQFF. In DNA, the CDR3 is TGTGCCAGCAGCTCAGGACTAGCGCACAATGAGCAGTTCTTC. The variable domain in full, completed from reference TRBV11-2 and TRBJ2-1, reads EAGVAQSPRYKIIEKRQSVAFWCNPISGHATLYWYQQILGQGPKLLIQFQNNGVVDDSQLPKDRFSAERLKGVDSTLKIQPAKLEDSAVYLCASSSGLAHNEQFFGPGTRLTVL.

This chain links TRBV29-1 with TRBJ1-2; weak D call: TRBD1 (6 bases). The germline V gene has CDR1 SQVTM and CDR2 ANQGSEA. The CDR3 is 18 amino acids. V was clipped by 6 bases and J by 3 bases, with 29 bases between them. DNA for the CDR3: TGCAGCGTAACCAGGGGAGGGATTTCCCCAAAACCACACTATGGCTACACCTTC. It translates to CSVTRGGISPKPHYGYTF. Full variable domain (missing parts from reference TRBV29-1 and TRBJ1-2): SAVISQKPSRDICQRGTSLTIQCQVDSQVTMMFWYRQQPGQSLTLIATANQGSEATYESGFVIDKFPISRPNLTFSTLTVSNMSPEDSSIYLCSVTRGGISPKPHYGYTFGSGTRLTVV.

The rearrangement joins TRBV11-2 to TRBJ2-7; the D gene is possibly TRBD2 (5 bases). V was pared by 1 base and J by 1 base, with 5 bases between. The CDR3 has 13 amino acids. Germline CDR1 and CDR2: SGHAT and FQNNGV. CDR3 sequence: CASSLAGSYEQYF. The CDR3 coding sequence is TGTGCCAGCAGCTTAGCGGGGTCCTACGAGCAGTACTTC.

The chain uses TRBV6-6 and TRBJ1-5; no reliable D call. The V end was cut by 6 bases, the J end by 9 bases, with 12 bases between. The CDR3 runs 12 residues. Germline CDR1 is MNHNY and CDR2 is SVGAGI (reference sequence). This chain's CDR3 is CASSLPEGPQHF. The DNA of the CDR3 is TGTGCCAGCAGCCTCCCTGAGGGGCCCCAGCATTTT.

The J gene is TRBJ2-1, the V gene TRBV27; 11 positions match TRBD2. J was trimmed by 6 bases and V by 4 bases; bases with no gene match: 11. The CDR3 covers 17 residues. Per germline, CDR1 MNHEY and CDR2 SMNVEV (reference sequence). The CDR3 DNA reads as TGTGCCAGCAGTTCCGGAATACTAGCGGGAGTTGTCAATGAGCAGTTCTTC. Its translation is CASSSGILAGVVNEQFF.

The chain is built from TRBV7-2 and TRBJ1-2; the D gene is possibly TRBD1 (5 bases). CDR3 length equals 12 residues. V was pared by 6 bases and J by 4 bases, with 9 bases between. The V gene's germline CDR1 is SGHTA and CDR2 FQGNSA. The CDR3 DNA reads TGTGCCAGCAGGACAGCTGCCTATGGCTACACCTTC. Its translation: CASRTAAYGYTF.

The table lists this clone with a count of one. This rearrangement joins TRBV19 to TRBJ1-3; D unresolved. V was trimmed by 4 bases and J by 0 bases, leaving 7 bases between them. This CDR3 has 14 residues. Germline V lookup: CDR1 LNHDA, CDR2 SQIVND (reference sequence). CDR3 protein: CASSTQRSGNTIYF. CDR3 in DNA: TGTGCCAGTAGTACACAACGCTCTGGAAACACCATATATTTT.

The chain recombines TRBV6-6 with TRBJ1-4; 10 nucleotides align to TRBD1. The CDR3 is 16 amino acids. J gave up 6 bases and V 0 bases, and 4 bases lay outside the gene matches. CDR1 MNHNY and CDR2 SVGAGI come from the germline V gene (reference sequence). CDR3 loop: CASSYSDRGLDEKLFF. For the CDR3, the DNA is TGTGCCAGCAGTTACTCTGACAGGGGGCTGGATGAAAAACTGTTTTTT.

The rearrangement joins TRBV10-3 to TRBJ1-2; 8 bases line up with TRBD1. V lost 10 bases to trimming and J lost 3 bases; unmatched junction nucleotides: 7. The CDR3 runs to 13 residues. Germline CDR1 and CDR2: ENHRY and SYGVKD. The DNA for the CDR3 is TGTGCCACCCGGACAGGGCAAGACTATGGCTACACCTTC. Protein product: CATRTGQDYGYTF.